This T cell receptor beta chain appears in the sequencing data of a study of OX40 agonist ivuxolimab in advanced cancers. Regarding the study as a whole: Dose levels from 0.1 to 3.0 mg/kg saw CD4+ and CD8+ blood T cells expand clonally by week 6.

On this clone: Its antigen is not identified.

CDR1 SGHRS and CDR2 YFSETQ come from the germline V gene. This CDR3 contains 18 residues. V lost 4 bases, J lost 0 bases, and 19 bases lay in between. Produced via immunoSEQ multiplex PCR; TCRdb's table is partial and in-frame only. The sample has about 83,000 clones; around 85% are singletons. The material was CD4+ or CD8+ T cells sorted from blood, obtained in a trial of the OX40 agonist ivuxolimab. The chain joins TRBV5-1 to TRBJ1-4; a possible D gene is TRBD1 (6 bases). The source of this sequence is an adult with an advanced solid tumor such as melanoma, head and neck, liver or kidney cancer. In DNA, the CDR3 is TGCGCCAGCAGCCCCACCCCGGGACAAGTGTCAACTAATGAAAAACTGTTTTTT. Translating it yields CASSPTPGQVSTNEKLFF.